The 20 T cell receptor beta chains below all came from one sample that was sequenced in a study of cytomegalovirus exposure and HLA in healthy donors. PCR used 60 Vbeta primers and 13 Jbeta primers. TCRdb's table, derived via immunoSEQ multiplex PCR, lists solely in-frame clones and lacks some. The table has approximately 91,000 clones, 81% seen once. Sequenced: PBMCs. These receptors were collected from a human donor in good health.

The chain recombines TRBV28 with TRBJ1-1; no clear D. V lost 5 bases and J 7 bases, leaving 8 bases between the germline ends. Germline CDR1 is MDHEN and CDR2 is SYDVKM. The CDR3 runs to 11 residues. CDR3 protein: CASSLRFEAFF. The CDR3 DNA is TGTGCCAGCAGTCTCCGGTTTGAAGCTTTCTTT.

The chain employs TRBV6-5 and TRBJ2-5; a possible D gene is TRBD2 (5 bases). The CDR3 is made up of 14 amino acids. V was clipped by 2 bases and J by 2 bases, with 9 bases between them. CDR1 and CDR2 from the germline V gene are MNHEY and SVGAGI. CDR3 sequence reads: CASSYAEVQETQYF. CDR3 DNA sequence: TGTGCCAGCAGTTACGCGGAGGTTCAAGAGACCCAGTACTTC.

The V call is TRBV30, the J call TRBJ1-3; D is unresolved. V was shortened by 2 bases and J by 0 bases, with 8 bases between the two germline ends. The CDR3 sequence is 14 residues long. The V gene's germline CDR1 is GTSNPN and CDR2 SVGIG (reference sequence). CDR3 in DNA: TGTGCCTGGAGTAACTCTCACTCTGGAAACACCATATATTTT. Amino acid sequence: CAWSNSHSGNTIYF. The variable domain in full, with the rest retrieved from reference TRBV30 and TRBJ1-3, is SQTIHQWPATLVQPVGSPLSLECTVEGTSNPNLYWYRQAAGRGLQLLFYSVGIGQISSEVPQNLSASRPQDRQFILSSKKLLLSDSGFYLCAWSNSHSGNTIYFGEGSWLTVV.

The chain employs TRBV10-2 and TRBJ1-2; 7 bases are a match to TRBD1. V lost 8 bases and J lost 2; bases outside the gene matches: 5. CDR3 length equals 13 residues. Germline assignment: CDR1 WSHSY and CDR2 SAAADI. CDR3 protein: CASRDSANYGYTF. The CDR3 nucleotides are TGCGCCAGCCGGGACAGCGCGAACTATGGCTACACCTTC.

The genes are TRBV27 and TRBJ2-7, with TRBD1 matching over 7 bases. The V and J ends lost 3 bases and 6 bases, in that order; junction bases with no gene match: 8. The CDR3 extends over 14 amino acids. Germline-derived CDR1 and CDR2 are MNHEY and SMNVEV (reference sequence). CDR3 region: CASSFLDRFGEQYF. The CDR3 DNA follows: TGTGCCAGCAGTTTCTTGGACAGGTTCGGCGAGCAGTACTTC.

This sequence joins TRBV6-1 and TRBJ1-5; 7 nucleotides line up with TRBD1. This CDR3 has 16 amino acids. Looked up from germline, CDR1 is MNHNS and CDR2 is SASEGT. The ends lost 0 bases at V and 2 bases at J; junction bases unmatched: 4. The CDR3 is CASSEAGGSGNQPQHF. DNA of the CDR3: TGTGCCAGCAGTGAAGCAGGGGGCTCCGGCAATCAGCCCCAGCATTTT.

This clone appeared a single time. The chain joins TRBV29-1 to TRBJ2-1, with D maybe TRBD2 (6 bases). Germline CDR1 reads SQVTM; CDR2 reads ANQGSEA. V lost 6 bases and J 10 bases, leaving 10 bases between the germline ends. The CDR3 has 10 residues. The CDR3 loop reads CSVPGGEQFF. The CDR3 region has the DNA TGCAGCGTCCCTGGGGGGGAGCAGTTCTTC.

The chain links TRBV30 to TRBJ2-7; the match to TRBD1 covers 12 bases. The V gene end was trimmed by 2 bases and the J gene end by 6 bases; junction bases not matched to a gene: 8. The CDR3 is 15 residues long. Germline-derived CDR1 and CDR2 are GTSNPN and SVGIG (reference sequence). The CDR3: CAWSSRGQGAVEQYF. The CDR3, as DNA: TGTGCCTGGAGTTCTCGGGGACAGGGGGCGGTCGAGCAGTACTTC.

This chain uses TRBV19 with TRBJ2-1; 8 positions agree with TRBD1. Germline CDR1 is LNHDA and CDR2 is SQIVND (reference sequence). The CDR3 is made up of 15 amino acids. The V and J ends lost 3 bases and 4 bases, in that order; junction bases with no gene match: 5. This CDR3 reads CASSILGTGYNEQFF. The CDR3, as DNA: TGTGCCAGTAGTATCCTAGGGACAGGTTACAATGAGCAGTTCTTC. The full variable domain, rest sourced from reference TRBV19 and TRBJ2-1, is DGGITQSPKYLFRKEGQNVTLSCEQNLNHDAMYWYRQDPGQGLRLIYYSQIVNDFQKGDIAEGYSVSREKKESFPLTVTSAQKNPTAFYLCASSILGTGYNEQFFGPGTRLTVL.

This clone was detected a few times. The CDR3 region is CASRLDLTDTQYF. The CDR3 DNA reads as TGTGCCAGTAGACTAGACCTCACAGATACGCAGTATTTT. This chain connects TRBV7-9 to TRBJ2-3, with D possibly being TRBD2 (6 bases). This CDR3 comprises 13 residues. V lost 9 bases and J 2 bases, leaving 12 bases between the germline ends. The germline V gene has CDR1 SEHNR and CDR2 FQNEAQ (reference sequence). The complete variable domain, with remaining parts taken from reference TRBV7-9 and TRBJ2-3, reads DTGVSQNPRHKITKRGQNVTFRCDPISEHNRLYWYRQTLGQGPEFLTYFQNEAQLEKSRLLSDRFSAERPKGSFSTLEIQRTEQGDSAMYLCASRLDLTDTQYFGPGTRLTVL.

This clone was seen just once. Here the CDR3 DNA reads TGCGCCAGCAGCCAAGAACTAGTCCAGGGGGCAGATACGCAGTATTTT. Translating gives CASSQELVQGADTQYF. J is TRBJ2-3 and V is TRBV4-3, with 7 bases lining up with TRBD1. J lost 4 bases, V lost 0 bases, and 7 bases had no gene match. The CDR3 extends over 16 amino acids. From germline, CDR1 is LGHNA and CDR2 YSLEER.

The chain is built from TRBV6-5 and TRBJ2-7, with TRBD1 matching 9 bases. Germline-derived CDR1 and CDR2 are MNHEY and SVGAGI. V shed 8 bases and J 3 bases; nucleotides not matched to a gene: 2. This CDR3 contains 12 residues. The CDR3 region has the DNA TGTGCCAGCCGGGACAGGGTCTACGAGCAGTACTTC. Protein sequence: CASRDRVYEQYF.

V gene TRBV6-5 combines with J gene TRBJ2-2; 8 nucleotides line up with TRBD1. CDR1 and CDR2 from the germline V gene are MNHEY and SVGAGI. The trim removed 10 bases at V and 7 bases at J, leaving 11 bases unmatched. The CDR3 is 14 amino acids. DNA of the CDR3: TGTGCCACTAAAGGCCAGGGGGCCCACGGGGAGCTGTTTTTT. Its protein is CATKGQGAHGELFF.

This clone has a handful of counts. The chain joins TRBV7-7 to TRBJ2-1, with a possible D match to TRBD2 (5 bases). CDR3 length: 14 residues. V shed 5 bases and J shed 2 bases, with 10 bases lying between them. Germline CDR1 reads SSHAT; CDR2 reads FNYEAQ (reference sequence). The DNA of the CDR3 is TGTGCCAGCAGCGACCCCGGGGCCTACAATGAGCAGTTCTTC. This codes for CASSDPGAYNEQFF.

The V and J genes are TRBV9 and TRBJ2-1; TRBD2 matches at 7 bases. The V segment lost 1 base and the J segment 3 bases; nucleotides outside the gene matches: 4. The CDR3 has 15 residues. Germline V gene lookup returns CDR1 SGDLS and CDR2 YYNGEE. CDR3 coding DNA: TGTGCCAGCAGCGTATCATCGGGGGGCTACAATGAGCAGTTCTTC. Its protein is CASSVSSGGYNEQFF.

This clone was counted a single time. The rearrangement links TRBV10-3 to TRBJ1-4; D is unresolved. Germline CDR1 and CDR2: ENHRY and SYGVKD. V dropped 10 bases and J dropped 0 bases, with 6 bases sitting between them. The CDR3 is 12 amino acids. CDR3 nucleotides: TGTGCCAGCGGTGCAACTAATGAAAAACTGTTTTTT. This sequence encodes CASGATNEKLFF.

The chain employs TRBV4-3 and TRBJ1-3; TRBD1 is a possible D gene (6 bases). Germline V lookup: CDR1 LGHNA, CDR2 YSLEER. The V end lost 1 base, the J end lost 4 bases, and 11 bases lay between the germline ends. The CDR3 spans 15 residues. This CDR3 reads CASSQGGGQGNTIYF. The CDR3 nucleotides read TGCGCCAGCAGCCAAGGAGGAGGACAGGGAAACACCATATATTTT.

This chain uses TRBV19 with TRBJ1-2; weak D call: TRBD1 (6 bases). Trimming removed 3 bases at V and 1 base at J, with 12 bases between. In germline, CDR1 is LNHDA, CDR2 SQIVND (reference sequence). CDR3 length: 15 residues. CDR3 sequence: CASSIPAGVNYGYTF. The CDR3 DNA sequence: TGTGCCAGTAGTATTCCGGCAGGGGTTAACTATGGCTACACCTTC.

The chain has TRBV7-3 and TRBJ2-3; 7 bases align to TRBD1. This CDR3 spans 12 amino acids. Germline trimming cut 5 bases from V and 7 bases from J; bases unmatched to any gene: 3. Germline CDR1 reads SGHTA; CDR2 reads FQGTGA. The CDR3 coding sequence is TGTGCCAGCAGCGGCAGGGGGAATACGCAGTATTTT. It encodes CASSGRGNTQYF.

This clone was seen just once. The J gene is TRBJ1-2, the V gene TRBV11-2; TRBD1 matches at 7 bases. The junction had 11 bases not matched to a gene; V was cut back by 5 bases and J by 5 bases. Germline V gives CDR1 SGHAT, CDR2 FQNNGV. The CDR3 sequence is 15 residues long. The CDR3 sequence is CASSGRQGVRYGYTF. The CDR3 DNA sequence: TGTGCCAGCAGCGGGCGACAGGGTGTGAGGTATGGCTACACCTTC.